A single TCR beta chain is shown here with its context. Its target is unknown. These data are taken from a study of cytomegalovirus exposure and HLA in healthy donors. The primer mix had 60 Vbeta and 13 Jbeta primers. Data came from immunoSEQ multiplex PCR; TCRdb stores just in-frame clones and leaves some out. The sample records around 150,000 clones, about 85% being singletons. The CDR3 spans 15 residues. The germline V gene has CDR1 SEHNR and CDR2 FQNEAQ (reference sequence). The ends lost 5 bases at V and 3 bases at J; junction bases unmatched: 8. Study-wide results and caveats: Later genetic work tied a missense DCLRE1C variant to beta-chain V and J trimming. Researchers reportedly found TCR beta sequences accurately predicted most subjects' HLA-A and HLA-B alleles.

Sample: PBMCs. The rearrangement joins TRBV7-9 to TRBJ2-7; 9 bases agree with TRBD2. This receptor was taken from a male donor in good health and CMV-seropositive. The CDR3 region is CASSPRTSAIYEQYF. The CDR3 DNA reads TGTGCCAGCAGCCCACGGACTAGCGCGATCTACGAGCAGTACTTC.